What follows are 17 T cell receptor beta chains derived from one specimen sequenced in a study of T cell responses to AZD1222 COVID-19 vaccine. TCRdb's copy holds only in-frame clones and misses some; the assay was immunoSEQ multiplex PCR. The table has 110,000 to 150,000 clones, more than 80% seen once. The sample consisted of peripheral blood, taken on day 0 of AZD1222 vaccination. The receptors shown here come from an adult in good health.

Only one count was recorded for this clone. V is TRBV6-5 and J is TRBJ2-3, with D unclear. Germline V gene sequence: CDR1 MNHEY, CDR2 SVGAGI. Trimming removed 0 bases from V and 5 bases from J, with 9 bases in between. CDR3 length: 14 residues. The CDR3 reads CASSYSYSGDTQYF. For the CDR3, the DNA is TGTGCCAGCAGTTACTCGTACTCGGGAGATACGCAGTATTTT.

The rearrangement joins TRBV19 to TRBJ2-1; the D is unclear. Trimming pared 3 bases from V and 2 bases from J, leaving 11 bases between. The CDR3 extends over 15 amino acids. CDR1 and CDR2 (germline): LNHDA, SQIVND (reference sequence). The CDR3 sequence: CASSISSAPYNEQFF. CDR3 nucleotide sequence: TGTGCCAGTAGTATTTCTAGTGCTCCCTACAATGAGCAGTTCTTC.

This chain links TRBV6-5 with TRBJ1-2; the D gene is possibly TRBD1 (6 bases). The CDR3 is made up of 15 amino acids. In germline, CDR1 is MNHEY, CDR2 SVGAGI. The V gene lost 0 bases and the J gene lost 2 bases, with 10 bases spanning the gap. The CDR3 sequence: CASSYSMGTNYGYTF. In nucleotides, the CDR3 is TGTGCCAGCAGTTACTCAATGGGGACAAACTATGGCTACACCTTC.

Written as DNA, the CDR3 is TGTGCCAGTAGTATGCGGGACCGGGTTGGCTCACCCCTCCACTTT. Translation: CASSMRDRVGSPLHF. V usage is TRBV19 and J usage is TRBJ1-6, with D perhaps matching TRBD1 (5 bases). V lost 3 bases, J lost 10 bases, and 16 bases lay in between. This CDR3 is 15 amino acids long. Germline CDR1 LNHDA, CDR2 SQIVND (reference sequence).

This chain uses TRBV5-1 with TRBJ2-7, with D maybe TRBD2 (6 bases). This CDR3 is built from 15 residues. V was pared by 3 bases and J by 5 bases, with 18 bases between. Germline values: CDR1 SGHRS, CDR2 YFSETQ. The CDR3 nucleotides read TGCGCCAGCAGCTGGGGGGACGGACCCGCCGACGAGCAGTACTTC. As protein: CASSWGDGPADEQYF.

This clone came up once. The chain is built from TRBV7-8 and TRBJ2-2; 10 bases match TRBD1. The CDR3 consists of 15 residues. Germline V gene lookup returns CDR1 SGHVS and CDR2 FQNEAQ. Unmatched junction bases numbered 6, after V lost 4 bases and J lost 7 bases. The CDR3 here is CASSSRTGGNGELFF. The CDR3 nucleotides are TGTGCCAGCAGCTCCCGGACAGGGGGGAACGGGGAGCTGTTTTTT.

About this clone itself: An end of the junction differs from the germline gene, which may be a read error. The chain uses TRBV28 and TRBJ2-2; D gene unclear. In germline, CDR1 is MDHEN, CDR2 SYDVKM. The CDR3 spans 13 residues. CDR3 in DNA: TGTGCCAGCAGGTTATTAGGGACCGGGGAGCTGTTTTTT. This gives the protein CASRLLGTGELFF.

The chain is built from TRBV2 and TRBJ2-6; 7 bases line up with TRBD1. Germline V gene sequence: CDR1 SNHLY, CDR2 FYNNEI. This CDR3 has 18 amino acids. With V trimmed by 5 bases and J by 0 bases, 10 bases remained unmatched. CDR3 sequence reads: CASSILPGQSSGANVLTF. CDR3 nucleotide sequence: TGTGCCAGCAGTATTCTTCCGGGACAGAGCTCTGGGGCCAACGTCCTGACTTTC.

The chain carries TRBV4-2 and TRBJ2-3, with D tentatively TRBD2 (6 bases). V dropped 0 bases and J dropped 1 base, with 8 bases sitting between them. Germline V gene sequence: CDR1 LGHNA, CDR2 YNFKEQ. CDR3 length: 15 amino acids. The CDR3 sequence is CASSQELAGTDTQYF. In nucleotides, the CDR3 is TGTGCCAGCAGCCAAGAACTAGCAGGCACAGATACGCAGTATTTT.

This clone appeared once. The CDR3 loop reads CASSFGQGAYNSPLHF. The CDR3 nucleotides read TGTGCCAGCAGTTTTGGACAGGGGGCTTATAATTCACCCCTCCACTTT. The chain joins TRBV5-4 to TRBJ1-6; the match to TRBD1 covers 11 bases. The CDR3 loop spans 16 amino acids. Germline loops: CDR1 SGHNT, CDR2 YYREEE (reference sequence). J gave up 4 bases and V 5 bases, and 5 bases lay outside the gene matches. The whole variable domain, filled in from reference TRBV5-4 and TRBJ1-6, reads ETGVTQSPTHLIKTRGQQVTLRCSSQSGHNTVSWYQQALGQGPQFIFQYYREEENGRGNFPPRFSGLQFPNYSSELNVNALELDDSALYLCASSFGQGAYNSPLHFGNGTRLTVT.

The chain uses TRBV29-1 and TRBJ1-2; 8 nucleotides align to TRBD1. Germline V gene sequence: CDR1 SQVTM, CDR2 ANQGSEA. CDR3 length: 15 residues. V lost 7 bases and J lost 2; bases outside the gene matches: 12. This CDR3 reads CSATPPTGANYGYTF. In DNA, the CDR3 is TGCAGCGCCACGCCCCCGACAGGGGCGAACTATGGCTACACCTTC.

The J gene is TRBJ2-7, the V gene TRBV6-5, with TRBD2 as a possible D gene (6 bases). This CDR3 spans 14 amino acids. V lost 8 bases and J 2 bases, leaving 16 bases between the germline ends. Germline V gene lookup returns CDR1 MNHEY and CDR2 SVGAGI. CDR3 coding DNA: TGTGCCAGCGCGGGACTTTTATGGGCCTACGAGCAGTACTTC. This sequence encodes CASAGLLWAYEQYF.

V and J are TRBV6-2 or TRBV6-3 and TRBJ2-6; a weak D match, TRBD1 (5 bases). The CDR3 is made up of 19 amino acids. V lost 1 base and J lost 1, with 17 bases in between. Germline V gene sequence: CDR1 MNHEY, CDR2 SVGEGT. This CDR3 reads CASSYFWTRGLSGANVLTF. CDR3 DNA: TGTGCCAGCAGTTACTTTTGGACAAGGGGCCTATCTGGGGCCAACGTCCTGACTTTC.

This clone was observed a few times. This chain's CDR3 is CASSLGQGADTQYF. As DNA, the CDR3 is TGTGCCAGCAGCTTAGGACAGGGGGCAGATACGCAGTATTTT. The rearrangement joins TRBV7-6 to TRBJ2-3; 9 bases align to TRBD1. CDR1 is SGHVS and CDR2 is FNYEAQ in the germline V gene. The CDR3 length is 14 residues. The trim removed 1 base at V and 4 bases at J, leaving 0 bases unmatched.

This chain uses TRBV7-6 with TRBJ1-5; 7 bases fit TRBD1. The CDR3 contains 15 residues. V trimming: 4 bases; J trimming: 3 bases; junction bases outside the gene matches: 6. Germline V gene lookup returns CDR1 SGHVS and CDR2 FNYEAQ. The CDR3 loop reads CASSSRTGYNQPQHF. The CDR3 DNA reads TGTGCCAGCAGCTCCCGGACAGGCTACAATCAGCCCCAGCATTTT.

The chain recombines TRBV5-1 with TRBJ2-1; D possibly corresponds to TRBD2 (5 bases). Trimming removed 4 bases from V and 0 bases from J, with 14 bases in between. The V gene's germline CDR1 is SGHRS and CDR2 YFSETQ. There are 16 residues in the CDR3. This chain's CDR3 is CASSTLAASSYNEQFF. The CDR3 nucleotides read TGCGCCAGCAGCACCCTAGCCGCGAGCTCCTACAATGAGCAGTTCTTC.

The chain carries TRBV14 and TRBJ2-7; D call uncertain. Per germline, CDR1 SGHDN and CDR2 FVKESK. V was shortened by 1 base and J by 2 bases, with 9 bases between the two germline ends. The CDR3 covers 14 residues. CDR3 residues: CASSQVGFTYEQYF. CDR3 coding DNA: TGTGCCAGCAGCCAAGTGGGCTTCACCTACGAGCAGTACTTC.